This T cell receptor beta chain was captured in a study of OX40 agonist ivuxolimab in advanced cancers. Concerning this clone itself: Its matching antigen is unknown.

Study-wide findings and caveats: In the 0.1 to 3.0 mg/kg range, CD4+ and CD8+ blood T cells had expanded clonally by week 6.

Only in-frame clones appear in the TCRdb table, and some are missing; sequencing was by immunoSEQ multiplex PCR. The table shows about 71,000 clones, with approximately 94% occurring only once. In germline, CDR1 is LGHNA, CDR2 YNFKEQ. This CDR3 spans 18 amino acids. Trimming took 1 base from V and 0 from J, leaving 16 bases between them. This chain links TRBV4-2 with TRBJ2-1; D is perhaps TRBD2 (6 bases). Material: CD4+ or CD8+ T cells sorted from blood, obtained in a trial of the OX40 agonist ivuxolimab. This receptor was identified in an adult with an advanced solid tumor such as melanoma, head and neck, liver or kidney cancer. CDR3 DNA: TGTGCCAGCAGCCAAGCCCGAACGTGGGACTTCTCCTACAATGAGCAGTTCTTC. It is translated as CASSQARTWDFSYNEQFF.